These 26 T cell receptor beta chains were all obtained from the same sample, sequenced in a study of graft-versus-host responses after intestinal transplantation. Clones were sequenced by immunoSEQ multiplex PCR, and TCRdb holds only the in-frame ones, with some missing. The sample lists 90,000 to 150,000 clones; roughly 95% were seen once. Their antigen targets remain unknown. Sequenced material: unstimulated CD8+ T cells sorted from spleen or lymph node cells, taken before intestinal transplant. Receptor source: a human donor who received an intestinal transplant.

The genes are TRBV12-5 and TRBJ2-1, with TRBD2 as a possible D gene (6 bases). This CDR3 region has 16 residues. Trimming cost V 0 bases and J 8 bases, with 17 bases left between them. Germline-derived CDR1 and CDR2 are LGHNT and FRNRAP. In nucleotides, the CDR3 is TGTGCTAGTGGTTTGGTACTCGGGGGTTTGGCGGATGAGCAGTTCTTC. This encodes CASGLVLGGLADEQFF.

In this sample, this clone turned up once. V is TRBV5-1 and J is TRBJ2-2, with D possibly called TRBD1 or TRBD2 (5 bases each). Per the germline V gene, CDR1 is SGHRS and CDR2 is YFSETQ. V lost 1 base, J lost 4 bases, and 8 bases lay in between. This CDR3 is built from 14 residues. CDR3 coding DNA: TGCGCCAGCAGCTTGCGAGGGACCACCGGGGAGCTGTTTTTT. Translated, it gives CASSLRGTTGELFF.

J is TRBJ1-1 and V is TRBV11-1, with D possibly matching TRBD1 (5 bases). Germline loops: CDR1 SGHAT, CDR2 FQDESV (reference sequence). Trimming cost V 4 bases and J 5 bases, with 11 bases left between them. The CDR3 is 13 amino acids. The CDR3 coding sequence is TGTGCCAGCAGCTATACGGGGCTGACTGAAGCTTTCTTT. This sequence encodes CASSYTGLTEAFF.

The rearrangement links TRBV7-9 to TRBJ2-7; 9 bases agree with TRBD1. Trimming cost V 5 bases and J 5 bases; bases outside gene matches: 13. The CDR3 loop spans 16 amino acids. Germline CDR1 SEHNR, CDR2 FQNEAQ (reference sequence). The CDR3 DNA reads TGTGCCAGCAGCCGACTTTCGGGACAGGGATATGACGAGCAGTACTTC. Translating gives CASSRLSGQGYDEQYF.

The chain recombines TRBV9 with TRBJ2-2; no firm D call. Germline values: CDR1 SGDLS, CDR2 YYNGEE. The CDR3 is 14 residues long. V was trimmed by 6 bases and J by 0 bases, leaving 9 bases between them. CDR3 nucleotide sequence: TGTGCCAGCACCATACGCCCGAACACCGGGGAGCTGTTTTTT. It encodes CASTIRPNTGELFF. Combining the CDR3 with reference TRBV9 and TRBJ2-2 gives the whole variable domain DSGVTQTPKHLITATGQRVTLRCSPRSGDLSVYWYQQSLDQGLQFLIQYYNGEERAKGNILERFSAQQFPDLHSELNLSSLELGDSALYFCASTIRPNTGELFFGEGSRLTVL.

The V gene is TRBV19, the J gene TRBJ2-7; TRBD1 matches at 8 bases. The J segment lost 2 bases and the V segment lost 5 bases, leaving 5 bases of the junction unmatched. Germline-derived CDR1 and CDR2 are LNHDA and SQIVND (reference sequence). CDR3 length: 14 amino acids. The CDR3 nucleotides are TGTGCCAGTAGTTCCGGACAGGGTCCCTACGAGCAGTACTTC. It specifies CASSSGQGPYEQYF.

The chain carries TRBV18 and TRBJ1-4; no clear D gene. This CDR3 has 16 amino acids. V was shortened by 6 bases and J by 8 bases, with 22 bases between the two germline ends. Germline values: CDR1 KGHSH, CDR2 LQKENI. The CDR3 sequence: CASSSRFRKTGEKLFF. The CDR3 DNA is TGTGCCAGCTCGTCCCGTTTTCGGAAGACGGGGGAAAAACTGTTTTTT.

The chain links TRBV4-3 to TRBJ2-1, with 13 positions matching TRBD2. Germline CDR1 and CDR2: LGHNA and YSLEER. Trimming cost V 4 bases and J 2 bases; bases outside gene matches: 8. The CDR3 has 18 amino acids. The CDR3 bases are TGCGCCAGCAGCCCAACTAGCGGGAGGGACAAGCCCTACAATGAGCAGTTCTTC. Its translation is CASSPTSGRDKPYNEQFF.

The CDR3 DNA reads as TGTGCCAGCAGCTTGGCCAGTGGCTTAGCGGGAGTAACAGATACGCAGTATTTT. Encoded protein: CASSLASGLAGVTDTQYF. J is TRBJ2-3 and V is TRBV11-3; 9 bases fit TRBD2. This CDR3 comprises 18 residues. Germline V CDR1 and CDR2: SGHNT, YENEEA. The junction had 13 bases not matched to a gene; V was cut back by 3 bases and J by 3 bases.

This sequence joins TRBV4-2 and TRBJ2-7, with 10 bases lining up with TRBD2. J was trimmed by 5 bases and V by 2 bases; bases with no gene match: 6. Germline loops: CDR1 LGHNA, CDR2 YNFKEQ. The CDR3 runs 15 residues. The CDR3 nucleotides read TGTGCCAGCAGCCAAACCGGGACTAGCGCCCACGAGCAGTACTTC. Encoded protein: CASSQTGTSAHEQYF.

CDR3 residues: CASSLPKIESPQHF. The CDR3, as DNA: TGTGCCAGCAGCTTACCCAAGATTGAAAGTCCCCAGCATTTT. The chain carries TRBV7-9 and TRBJ1-5; D gene uncertain. Germline V gene sequence: CDR1 SEHNR, CDR2 FQNEAQ (reference sequence). The V and J ends lost 2 bases and 10 bases respectively, with 15 bases between them. The CDR3 is 14 amino acids.

This sequence joins TRBV7-9 and TRBJ1-3, with D tentatively TRBD1 (6 bases). Trimming removed 4 bases at V and 4 bases at J, with 17 bases between. CDR1 SEHNR and CDR2 FQNEAQ come from the germline V gene (reference sequence). The length of the CDR3 is 16 residues. The CDR3 DNA is TGTGCCAGCAGCTCGCTCACAGGGATGGACGGAAACACCATATATTTT. Translation: CASSSLTGMDGNTIYF. Drawing the rest from reference TRBV7-9 and TRBJ1-3, the complete variable domain is DTGVSQNPRHKITKRGQNVTFRCDPISEHNRLYWYRQTLGQGPEFLTYFQNEAQLEKSRLLSDRFSAERPKGSFSTLEIQRTEQGDSAMYLCASSSLTGMDGNTIYFGEGSWLTVV.

The CDR3 nucleotides read TGTGCCAGCAGCTTGTGGACAGGGGGCGACTATGGCTACACCTTC. Protein sequence: CASSLWTGGDYGYTF. The chain has TRBV5-6 and TRBJ1-2; 11 bases match TRBD1. The CDR3 contains 15 residues. The J segment lost 3 bases and the V segment lost 1 base, leaving 2 bases of the junction unmatched. CDR1 and CDR2 (germline): SGHDT, YYEEEE.

The V call is TRBV28, the J call TRBJ2-7; D not certain. CDR3 length: 14 residues. Germline CDR1 and CDR2: MDHEN and SYDVKM. Trimming shortened V by 3 bases and J by 2 bases, and 11 bases separated the two germline ends. The CDR3 nucleotides are TGTGCCAGCAGTTTGTCGTCCCAGCCCTACGAGCAGTACTTC. It encodes CASSLSSQPYEQYF.

This chain connects TRBV7-8 to TRBJ2-1; TRBD2 agrees at 10 bases. The germline V gene encodes CDR1 SGHVS and CDR2 FQNEAQ. This CDR3 comprises 20 residues. Unmatched junction bases numbered 17, after V lost 1 base and J lost 5 bases. Here the CDR3 reads CASSLVLAGRGVVRDNEQFF. DNA for the CDR3: TGTGCCAGCAGCTTAGTACTAGCGGGGAGGGGAGTGGTTCGGGACAATGAGCAGTTCTTC. Supplemented by reference TRBV7-8 and TRBJ2-1, the full variable domain reads GAGVSQSPRYKVAKRGQDVALRCDPISGHVSLFWYQQALGQGPEFLTYFQNEAQLDKSGLPSDRFFAERPEGSVSTLKIQRTQQEDSAVYLCASSLVLAGRGVVRDNEQFFGPGTRLTVL.

The chain uses TRBV27 and TRBJ2-3, with 12 bases fitting TRBD2. Per germline, CDR1 MNHEY and CDR2 SMNVEV (reference sequence). This CDR3 spans 21 amino acids. Trimming at V came to 1 base and at J to 3 bases, leaving 17 bases not matched to a gene. In DNA form, the CDR3 reads TGTGCCAGCAGTTTATTCGTCTTTAGGACTAGCGGGACTTGGAGGACAGATACGCAGTATTTT. This codes for CASSLFVFRTSGTWRTDTQYF.

J is TRBJ1-1 and V is TRBV18; D is ambiguous. V gave up 3 bases and J gave up 6 bases, with 17 bases separating them. The length of the CDR3 is 15 residues. Per germline, CDR1 KGHSH and CDR2 LQKENI. Written as DNA, the CDR3 is TGTGCCAGCTCACCTAACAGCGGAACGGACGCTGAAGCTTTCTTT. Encoded protein: CASSPNSGTDAEAFF.

The V call is TRBV6-5, the J call TRBJ2-5; 7 bases map to TRBD2. J lost 1 base, V lost 6 bases, and 5 bases had no gene match. The CDR3 sequence is 14 residues long. CDR1 is MNHEY, CDR2 SVGAGI, per germline. The DNA for the CDR3 is TGTGCCAGCAGGAGTCTAGCGGTCCAAGAGACCCAGTACTTC. Residues: CASRSLAVQETQYF.

This chain connects TRBV14 to TRBJ2-7; 7 bases align to TRBD1. Trimming cost V 6 bases and J 2 bases; bases outside gene matches: 7. The germline V gene has CDR1 SGHDN and CDR2 FVKESK. The CDR3 consists of 14 residues. The CDR3 nucleotides are TGTGCCAGCAGTCGTACGGACAGGACCTACGAGCAGTACTTC. As protein: CASSRTDRTYEQYF.

This CDR3 is CASSPDRAEIGYTF. The CDR3 DNA reads TGTGCCAGCAGCCCCGACAGGGCAGAAATTGGCTACACCTTC. The chain carries TRBV13 and TRBJ1-2; 7 positions match TRBD1. The CDR3 length is 14 residues. V was pared by 5 bases and J by 7 bases, with 10 bases of the junction left unmatched. Germline CDR1 reads PRHDT; CDR2 reads FYEKMQ (reference sequence).

This chain connects TRBV19 to TRBJ1-1; 7 bases are a match to TRBD1. With 8 bases clipped from V and 5 bases from J, the junction kept 5 bases outside the gene matches. The CDR3 length is 12 residues. Germline CDR1 LNHDA, CDR2 SQIVND (reference sequence). In nucleotides, the CDR3 is TGTGCCAGTTTATCAGGGGGAACTGAAGCTTTCTTT. Translated, it gives CASLSGGTEAFF.

The chain uses TRBV13 and TRBJ2-7, with TRBD1 identical over 8 bases. Trimming at V came to 0 bases and at J to 7 bases, leaving 8 bases not matched to a gene. CDR3 length: 15 residues. Germline V gene lookup returns CDR1 PRHDT and CDR2 FYEKMQ (reference sequence). In DNA, the CDR3 is TGTGCCAGCAGCTTAGGAGGGCAGGGGGCGTTGGAGCAGTACTTC. This codes for CASSLGGQGALEQYF.

The chain couples TRBV28 to TRBJ2-5, with 9 nucleotides matching TRBD1. CDR1 is MDHEN, CDR2 SYDVKM, per germline. V was pared by 3 bases and J by 3 bases, with 2 bases of the junction left unmatched. This CDR3 comprises 14 residues. This chain's CDR3 is CASSFWDREETQYF. CDR3 coding DNA: TGTGCCAGCAGTTTTTGGGACAGGGAAGAGACCCAGTACTTC.

The chain uses TRBV27 and TRBJ2-3, with 12 bases identical to TRBD2. CDR3 length equals 18 residues. Trimming cost V 3 bases and J 0 bases; bases outside gene matches: 7. The germline CDR1 and CDR2 sequences are MNHEY and SMNVEV (reference sequence). CDR3 sequence reads: CASSFMGLAGSSTDTQYF. The CDR3 coding sequence is TGTGCCAGCAGTTTTATGGGACTAGCGGGTTCTAGCACAGATACGCAGTATTTT.

V gene TRBV27 combines with J gene TRBJ2-1; D may be TRBD2 (5 bases). V lost 2 bases, J lost 0 bases, and 11 bases lay in between. The length of the CDR3 is 16 residues. Per germline, CDR1 MNHEY and CDR2 SMNVEV (reference sequence). DNA of the CDR3: TGTGCCAGCAGTTTAGTGGGAGATAGCTCCTACAATGAGCAGTTCTTC. This codes for CASSLVGDSSYNEQFF.

V usage is TRBV28 and J usage is TRBJ2-1; D gene unclear. V shed 5 bases and J shed 7 bases, with 9 bases lying between them. Germline CDR1 MDHEN, CDR2 SYDVKM. This CDR3 comprises 12 residues. CDR3 loop: CASSQYGNEQFF. CDR3 in DNA: TGTGCCAGCAGTCAGTACGGGAATGAGCAGTTCTTC.